The clone carrying this T cell receptor (beta chain) was counted only a few times. These data come from a study of cytomegalovirus exposure and HLA in healthy donors. Primers for the PCR totalled 60 Vbeta and 13 Jbeta. Using immunoSEQ multiplex PCR, the repertoire was profiled, and TCRdb retains in-frame clones only, with some absent. Of roughly 150,000 clones in the sample, roughly 79% are singletons; the top ten hold 1.5% to 1.8%. V was shortened by 1 base and J by 0 bases, with 11 bases between the two germline ends. CDR1 and CDR2 from the germline V gene are MNHEY and SMNVEV (reference sequence). The CDR3 is 16 amino acids. Likely unrecorded immune exposures existed in these nominally healthy donors.

Specimen: PBMCs. This clonotype was sampled from a man aged 40-55 years in good health and CMV-seronegative. V usage is TRBV27 and J usage is TRBJ2-3; D possibly corresponds to TRBD2 (6 bases). The CDR3 DNA follows: TGTGCCAGCAGTTTATACCCAGGAGGGAGCACAGATACGCAGTATTTT. This sequence encodes CASSLYPGGSTDTQYF.